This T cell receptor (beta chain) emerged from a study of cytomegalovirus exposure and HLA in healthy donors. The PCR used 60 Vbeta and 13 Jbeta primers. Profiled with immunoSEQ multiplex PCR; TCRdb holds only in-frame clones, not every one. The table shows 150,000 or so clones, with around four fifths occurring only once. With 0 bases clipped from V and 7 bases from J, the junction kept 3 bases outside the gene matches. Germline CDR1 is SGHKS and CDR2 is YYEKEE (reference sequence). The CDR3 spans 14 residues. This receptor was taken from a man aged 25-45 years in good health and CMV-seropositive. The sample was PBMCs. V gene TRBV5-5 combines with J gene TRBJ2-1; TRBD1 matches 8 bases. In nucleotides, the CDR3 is TGTGCCAGCAGCTTGGGACAGGGGAGGAATGAGCAGTTCTTC. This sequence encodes CASSLGQGRNEQFF. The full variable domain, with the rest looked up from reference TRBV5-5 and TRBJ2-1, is DAGVTQSPTHLIKTRGQQVTLRCSPISGHKSVSWYQQVLGQGPQFIFQYYEKEERGRGNFPDRFSARQFPNYSSELNVNALLLGDSALYLCASSLGQGRNEQFFGPGTRLTVL.